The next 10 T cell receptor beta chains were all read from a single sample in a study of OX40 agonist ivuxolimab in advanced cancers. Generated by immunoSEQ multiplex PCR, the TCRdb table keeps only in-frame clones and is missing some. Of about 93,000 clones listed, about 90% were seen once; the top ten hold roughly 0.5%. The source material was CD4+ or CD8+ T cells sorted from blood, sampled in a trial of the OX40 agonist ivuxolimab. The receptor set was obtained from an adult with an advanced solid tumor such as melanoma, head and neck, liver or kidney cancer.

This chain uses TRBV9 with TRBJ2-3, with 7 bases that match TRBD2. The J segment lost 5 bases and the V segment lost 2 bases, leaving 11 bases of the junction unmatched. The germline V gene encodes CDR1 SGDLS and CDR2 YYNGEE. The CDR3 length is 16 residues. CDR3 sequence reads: CASSVAGRARVDTQYF. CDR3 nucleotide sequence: TGTGCCAGCAGCGTGGCTGGGAGGGCCCGGGTAGATACGCAGTATTTT.

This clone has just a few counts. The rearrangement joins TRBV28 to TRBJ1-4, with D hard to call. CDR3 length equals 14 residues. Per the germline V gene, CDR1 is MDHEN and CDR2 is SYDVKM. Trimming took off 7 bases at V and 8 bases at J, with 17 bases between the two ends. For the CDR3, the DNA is TGTGCCAGCACCCAAACGGGAAGTGAAGAAAAACTGTTTTTT. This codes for CASTQTGSEEKLFF.

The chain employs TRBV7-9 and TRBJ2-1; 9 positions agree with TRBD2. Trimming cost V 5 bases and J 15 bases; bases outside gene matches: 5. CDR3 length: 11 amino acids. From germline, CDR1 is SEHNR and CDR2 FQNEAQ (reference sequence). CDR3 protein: CASSTGTSPFF. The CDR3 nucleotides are TGTGCCAGCAGCACCGGGACTAGCCCGTTCTTC.

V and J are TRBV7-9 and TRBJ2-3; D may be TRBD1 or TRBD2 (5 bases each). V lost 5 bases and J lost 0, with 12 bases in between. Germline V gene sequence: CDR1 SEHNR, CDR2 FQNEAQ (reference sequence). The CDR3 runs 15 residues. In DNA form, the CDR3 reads TGTGCCAGCAGCCCTCCGGGACGGAGCACAGATACGCAGTATTTT. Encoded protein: CASSPPGRSTDTQYF.

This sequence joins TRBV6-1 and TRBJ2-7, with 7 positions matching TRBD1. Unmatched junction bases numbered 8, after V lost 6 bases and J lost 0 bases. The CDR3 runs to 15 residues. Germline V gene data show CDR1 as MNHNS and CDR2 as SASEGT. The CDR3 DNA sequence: TGTGCCAGCAGAGGAGCCCGGGACAGCTCCTACGAGCAGTACTTC. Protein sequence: CASRGARDSSYEQYF.

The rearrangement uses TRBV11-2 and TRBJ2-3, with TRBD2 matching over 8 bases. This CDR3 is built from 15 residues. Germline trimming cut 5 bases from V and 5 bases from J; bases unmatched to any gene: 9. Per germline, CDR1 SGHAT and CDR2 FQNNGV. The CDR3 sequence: CASSTGTRPKDTQYF. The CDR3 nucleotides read TGTGCCAGCAGCACTGGGACTAGACCGAAAGATACGCAGTATTTT. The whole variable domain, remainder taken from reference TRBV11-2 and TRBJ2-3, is EAGVAQSPRYKIIEKRQSVAFWCNPISGHATLYWYQQILGQGPKLLIQFQNNGVVDDSQLPKDRFSAERLKGVDSTLKIQPAKLEDSAVYLCASSTGTRPKDTQYFGPGTRLTVL.

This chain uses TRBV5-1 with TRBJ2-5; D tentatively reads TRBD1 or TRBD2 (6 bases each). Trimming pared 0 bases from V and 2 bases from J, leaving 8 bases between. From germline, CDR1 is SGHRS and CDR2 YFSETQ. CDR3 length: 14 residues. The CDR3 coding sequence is TGCGCCAGCAGCTTGGGAGGGGGGCAAGAGACCCAGTACTTC. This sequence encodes CASSLGGGQETQYF.

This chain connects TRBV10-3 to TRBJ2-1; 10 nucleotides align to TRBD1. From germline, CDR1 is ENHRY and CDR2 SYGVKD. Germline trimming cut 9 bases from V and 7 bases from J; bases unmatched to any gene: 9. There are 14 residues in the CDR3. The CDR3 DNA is TGTGCCATTCTACCGGGACAGGGGTTTAATGAGCAGTTCTTC. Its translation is CAILPGQGFNEQFF.

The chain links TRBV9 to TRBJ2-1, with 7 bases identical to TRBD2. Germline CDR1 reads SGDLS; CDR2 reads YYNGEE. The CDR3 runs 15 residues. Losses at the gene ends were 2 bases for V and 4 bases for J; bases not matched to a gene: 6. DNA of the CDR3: TGTGCCAGCAGCGTCACCCTAGCGGCTTACAATGAGCAGTTCTTC. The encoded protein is CASSVTLAAYNEQFF.

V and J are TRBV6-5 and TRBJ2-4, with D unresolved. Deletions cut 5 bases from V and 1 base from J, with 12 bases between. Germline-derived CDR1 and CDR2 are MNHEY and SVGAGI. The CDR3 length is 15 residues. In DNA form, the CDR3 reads TGTGCCAGCAGTCCAACATTGTCCGCCAAAAACATTCAGTACTTC. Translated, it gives CASSPTLSAKNIQYF.